The 22 T cell receptor beta chains listed next were all sequenced from one sample in a study of blood T cell repertoires in COVID-19. Assay: immunoSEQ multiplex PCR; the TCRdb copy retains only in-frame clones and omits some. In the table there are around 93,000 clones, about 87% of which are singletons. Sequenced material: peripheral blood. These receptors were obtained from an elderly man with acute or convalescent COVID-19.

This chain uses TRBV7-7 with TRBJ2-5; possibly TRBD2 for D (5 bases). The CDR3 is 14 residues long. Trimming left V 1 base short and J 4 bases short, with 10 bases between. CDR1 SSHAT and CDR2 FNYEAQ come from the germline V gene (reference sequence). CDR3 sequence: CASSLGTRGETQYF. The DNA of the CDR3 is TGTGCCAGCAGCTTAGGTACACGGGGAGAGACCCAGTACTTC.

This clone was observed a single time. V is TRBV18 and J is TRBJ1-2; 8 nucleotides line up with TRBD1. The CDR3 is made up of 15 amino acids. J lost 1 base, V lost 2 bases, and 3 bases had no gene match. Germline assignment: CDR1 KGHSH and CDR2 LQKENI. CDR3 DNA: TGTGCCAGCTCACCAAAACAGGGGGGTAACTATGGCTACACCTTC. Its translation: CASSPKQGGNYGYTF. The complete variable domain, with remaining parts taken from reference TRBV18 and TRBJ1-2, reads NAGVMQNPRHLVRRRGQEARLRCSPMKGHSHVYWYRQLPEEGLKFMVYLQKENIIDESGMPKERFSAEFPKEGPSILRIQQVVRGDSAAYFCASSPKQGGNYGYTFGSGTRLTVV.

V and J are TRBV2 and TRBJ1-5; perhaps TRBD1 as D (6 bases). This CDR3 has 15 amino acids. V dropped 6 bases and J dropped 6 bases, with 18 bases sitting between them. CDR1 and CDR2 from the germline V gene are SNHLY and FYNNEI. The DNA of the CDR3 is TGTGCCAGCAGAGCTGCGGGGGCCGCGAGTCAGCCCCAGCATTTT. Residues: CASRAAGAASQPQHF.

V usage is TRBV6-1 and J usage is TRBJ2-7; 7 bases map to TRBD2. V gave up 0 bases and J gave up 8 bases; unmatched junction bases: 4. The CDR3 runs 13 residues. Germline loops: CDR1 MNHNS, CDR2 SASEGT. This chain's CDR3 is CASSEAGGGKQYF. The CDR3 DNA follows: TGTGCCAGCAGTGAAGCGGGGGGGGGAAAGCAGTACTTC.

The chain's CDR3 is CASSLSPRQGAAGELFF. The CDR3 DNA is TGTGCCAGCAGTTTATCCCCCCGACAGGGGGCTGCCGGGGAGCTGTTTTTT. The rearrangement uses TRBV27 and TRBJ2-2; 10 positions agree with TRBD1. The germline V gene encodes CDR1 MNHEY and CDR2 SMNVEV (reference sequence). The CDR3 covers 17 residues. Trimming cost V 0 bases and J 6 bases; bases outside gene matches: 7.

The chain links TRBV28 to TRBJ2-2; 9 bases line up with TRBD1. The CDR3 is 16 amino acids. The trim removed 3 bases at V and 4 bases at J, leaving 6 bases unmatched. Germline V lookup: CDR1 MDHEN, CDR2 SYDVKM. CDR3 sequence (DNA): TGTGCCAGCAGTTTTGGGGACAGGGTAGGCACCGGGGAGCTGTTTTTT. Translating it yields CASSFGDRVGTGELFF.

The V call is TRBV9, the J call TRBJ1-1; 10 bases agree with TRBD1. From germline, CDR1 is SGDLS and CDR2 YYNGEE. V was pared by 4 bases and J by 3 bases, with 6 bases of the junction left unmatched. The CDR3 length is 15 residues. The CDR3 nucleotides read TGTGCCAGCAGCACTCGACAGGGGGCGTACACTGAAGCTTTCTTT. Amino acids: CASSTRQGAYTEAFF.

This clone was seen more than once but under ten times. The V call is TRBV27, the J call TRBJ2-3, with D maybe TRBD1 (6 bases). V was cut by 5 bases and J by 5 bases, with 14 bases left in between. CDR3 length: 14 amino acids. Germline loops: CDR1 MNHEY, CDR2 SMNVEV (reference sequence). This CDR3 is CASSGRQGIDTQYF. For the CDR3, the DNA is TGTGCCAGCAGTGGACGGCAGGGGATAGATACGCAGTATTTT.

The chain is built from TRBV29-1 and TRBJ1-2, with 8 bases aligning to TRBD1. V lost 1 base and J lost 8; bases outside the gene matches: 6. This CDR3 region has 13 residues. Germline V gene data show CDR1 as SQVTM and CDR2 as ANQGSEA. CDR3 in amino acids: CSVEGQGRNGYTF. DNA of the CDR3: TGCAGCGTTGAAGGACAGGGGAGGAACGGCTACACCTTC. Drawing the rest from reference TRBV29-1 and TRBJ1-2, the complete variable domain is SAVISQKPSRDICQRGTSLTIQCQVDSQVTMMFWYRQQPGQSLTLIATANQGSEATYESGFVIDKFPISRPNLTFSTLTVSNMSPEDSSIYLCSVEGQGRNGYTFGSGTRLTVV.

The table lists this clone with a few counts. The identical CDR3 is also encoded by other nucleotide sequences in the sample. The V call is TRBV18, the J call TRBJ1-5; tentative D call: TRBD1 (6 bases). Trimming removed 0 bases at V and 0 bases at J, with 9 bases between. The CDR3 runs to 16 residues. Germline assignment: CDR1 KGHSH and CDR2 LQKENI. CDR3 in amino acids: CASSPPGQNSNQPQHF. CDR3 bases: TGTGCCAGCTCACCACCGGGACAAAATAGCAATCAGCCCCAGCATTTT.

The chain has TRBV24-1 and TRBJ2-1; 7 nucleotides agree with TRBD1. Germline CDR1 and CDR2: KGHDR and SFDVKD. The CDR3 is made up of 14 amino acids. Trimming at V came to 9 bases and at J to 7 bases, leaving 11 bases not matched to a gene. The chain's CDR3 is CATVAGTAKNEQFF. CDR3 DNA: TGTGCCACCGTGGCCGGGACAGCCAAAAATGAGCAGTTCTTC.

The rearrangement links TRBV5-6 to TRBJ1-4, with D unresolved. The ends were cut back, 4 bases at V and 11 bases at J, with 12 bases in the middle. The CDR3 has 12 amino acids. The germline V gene encodes CDR1 SGHDT and CDR2 YYEEEE. The CDR3 bases are TGTGCCAGCAGCCTCAGAGGAGGGAAACTGTTTTTT. Amino acids: CASSLRGGKLFF. The full variable domain, with the rest looked up from reference TRBV5-6 and TRBJ1-4, is DAGVTQSPTHLIKTRGQQVTLRCSPKSGHDTVSWYQQALGQGPQFIFQYYEEEERQRGNFPDRFSGHQFPNYSSELNVNALLLGDSALYLCASSLRGGKLFFGSGTQLSVL.

This chain uses TRBV19 with TRBJ2-3, with a tentative D call TRBD2 (5 bases). With 7 bases removed from V and 4 bases from J, the gap between germline ends came to 12 bases. Germline loops: CDR1 LNHDA, CDR2 SQIVND (reference sequence). This CDR3 contains 13 residues. The CDR3: CASTVSGADTQYF. The DNA of the CDR3 is TGTGCCAGTACGGTGTCCGGGGCAGATACGCAGTATTTT.

This rearrangement joins TRBV6-1 to TRBJ1-1; D ambiguous. Germline assignment: CDR1 MNHNS and CDR2 SASEGT. There are 15 residues in the CDR3. Trimming stripped 1 base from V and 0 bases from J, with 9 bases between. CDR3 sequence (DNA): TGTGCCAGCAGTGAAGAGTACAGCATGAACACTGAAGCTTTCTTT. Protein product: CASSEEYSMNTEAFF.

In this sample, this clone turned up a few times. V is TRBV15 and J is TRBJ2-1, with TRBD2 identical over 12 bases. The CDR3 loop spans 17 amino acids. Germline V gene lookup returns CDR1 LNHNV and CDR2 YYDKDF (reference sequence). V lost 1 base, J lost 7 bases, and 8 bases stayed unmatched. The CDR3 DNA reads TGTGCCACCAGCAGAGGCCCGACTAGCGGGAGAGAGAATGAGCAGTTCTTC. Translation: CATSRGPTSGRENEQFF.

The chain uses TRBV21-1 and TRBJ1-2; the D call of TRBD1 is as the table states it, not checked on the DNA. TRBV21-1 has pseudogene status. This CDR3 region has 14 residues. The CDR3 DNA sequence: TGTGCCAGCAGCCTCAGGGGTAGTACCTATGGCTACACCTTC. Translation: CASSLRGSTYGYTF.

The chain has TRBV24-1 and TRBJ2-3; TRBD2 agrees at 15 bases. Per germline, CDR1 KGHDR and CDR2 SFDVKD. The CDR3 contains 17 residues. J gave up 1 base and V 9 bases, and 7 bases lay outside the gene matches. CDR3 nucleotides: TGTGCCACCGGGGGACTAGCGGGAGGCCCGCGCACAGATACGCAGTATTTT. As protein: CATGGLAGGPRTDTQYF.

The chain carries TRBV6-6 and TRBJ2-1, with TRBD1 as a possible D gene (6 bases). Trimming stripped 2 bases from V and 8 bases from J, with 13 bases between. Germline V lookup: CDR1 MNHNY, CDR2 SVGAGI (reference sequence). The CDR3 length is 14 residues. CDR3 sequence (DNA): TGTGCCAGCAGTTACAAAAACAGGGCGGATGAGCAGTTCTTC. This gives the protein CASSYKNRADEQFF.

The count of this clone is one. J is TRBJ2-3 and V is TRBV29-1, with a tentative D call TRBD1 (6 bases). With 3 bases removed from V and 2 bases from J, the gap between germline ends came to 9 bases. CDR3 size: 13 residues. The germline CDR1 and CDR2 sequences are SQVTM and ANQGSEA. CDR3 protein: CSVDRGFTDTQYF. As DNA, the CDR3 is TGCAGCGTTGACAGGGGATTCACAGATACGCAGTATTTT.

The chain carries TRBV7-3 and TRBJ2-5, with 11 positions matching TRBD2. V shed 5 bases, J shed 1 base, and the junction held 3 bases outside the gene matches. From germline, CDR1 is SGHTA and CDR2 FQGTGA. The CDR3 extends over 15 amino acids. The CDR3 loop reads CASSLSGRAQETQYF. CDR3 DNA sequence: TGTGCCAGCAGCCTTAGCGGGAGGGCCCAAGAGACCCAGTACTTC.

V usage is TRBV25-1 and J usage is TRBJ2-7, with 7 positions matching TRBD1. V trimming: 6 bases; J trimming: 2 bases; junction bases outside the gene matches: 7. Looked up from germline, CDR1 is MGHDK and CDR2 is SYGVNS. There are 14 residues in the CDR3. The CDR3 DNA sequence: TGTGCCAGCAGCGAGGACAGGAGACCCTACGAGCAGTACTTC. It is translated as CASSEDRRPYEQYF.

The chain has TRBV3-1 (or the pseudogene TRBV3-2) and TRBJ2-5; D possibly corresponds to TRBD2 (6 bases). Germline CDR1 is LGHDT and CDR2 is YNNKEL (reference sequence). Trimming pared 5 bases from V and 5 bases from J, leaving 21 bases between. This CDR3 contains 16 residues. CDR3 sequence reads: CASSNQDAGKWETQYF. CDR3 in DNA: TGTGCCAGCAGCAACCAAGATGCGGGGAAGTGGGAGACCCAGTACTTC.